The clone carrying this TCR beta chain was found a few times. Germline-derived CDR1 and CDR2 are LGHNA and YSLEER. V was shortened by 0 bases and J by 0 bases, with 8 bases between the two germline ends. CDR3 length: 16 residues. These data are taken from a study of blood T cell repertoires in COVID-19. TCRdb keeps only in-frame clones here, not all; method: immunoSEQ multiplex PCR. The sample includes 110,000 to 150,000 clones, approximately 80% seen only once; the top ten take around 5%. The sequence derives from a woman between 50 and 59 years old with acute or convalescent COVID-19. The sample consisted of peripheral blood. The chain carries TRBV4-3 and TRBJ2-2; D is uncertain. This chain's CDR3 is CASSQDPGPNTGELFF. CDR3 bases: TGCGCCAGCAGCCAAGATCCAGGCCCGAACACCGGGGAGCTGTTTTTT.